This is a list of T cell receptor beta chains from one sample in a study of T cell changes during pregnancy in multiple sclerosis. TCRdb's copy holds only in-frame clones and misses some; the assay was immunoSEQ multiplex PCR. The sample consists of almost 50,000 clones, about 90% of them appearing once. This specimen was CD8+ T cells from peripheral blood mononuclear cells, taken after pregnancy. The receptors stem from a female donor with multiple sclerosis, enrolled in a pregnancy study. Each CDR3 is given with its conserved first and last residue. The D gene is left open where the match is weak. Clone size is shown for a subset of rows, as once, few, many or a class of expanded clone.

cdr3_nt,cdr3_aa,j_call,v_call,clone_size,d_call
TGTGCCAGCAGTTTGGGGGCGAATCAGCCCCAGCATTTT,CASSLGANQPQHF,TRBJ1-5,TRBV27,once,-
TGTGCCAGCAGCGCCTCACGCAGGACTAGCGGGGGTAATGAGCAGTTCTTC,CASSASRRTSGGNEQFF,TRBJ2-1,TRBV7-2,once,TRBD2
TGCGCCAGCAGCACAGGGGCGGGAGGAAACACCATATATTTT,CASSTGAGGNTIYF,TRBJ1-3,TRBV10-2,-,TRBD1
TGTGCCAGCAGCCGACTTGAGCAGTTCTTC,CASSRLEQFF,TRBJ2-1,TRBV6-1,-,-
TGTGCCAGCAGGACGGGGTGGGAGACCCAGTACTTC,CASRTGWETQYF,TRBJ2-5,TRBV25-1,-,-
TGTGCCAGCAGTGATCAGGGGGGCAATCAGCCCCAGCATTTT,CASSDQGGNQPQHF,TRBJ1-5,TRBV2,many,TRBD1
TGTGCCAGCAGCTTAGATGCGTTCGGGCAGTACTTC,CASSLDAFGQYF,TRBJ2-7,TRBV11-2,-,-
TGTGCCAGCAGCGAATTAGCGGGGGGAATCCCATACGAGCAGTACTTC,CASSELAGGIPYEQYF,TRBJ2-7,TRBV14,-,TRBD2
TGTGCCAGCAGCCGGGGAGATGCGGGAATTCAGCCCCAGCATTTT,CASSRGDAGIQPQHF,TRBJ1-5,TRBV7-9,-,-
TGTGCCAGCAGTTCCGGGACAGGGGAGGTTGATACGCAGTATTTT,CASSSGTGEVDTQYF,TRBJ2-3,TRBV27,-,TRBD1
TGCGCCAGCAGAAACCCCACGGGTATCGACGAGCAGTACTTC,CASRNPTGIDEQYF,TRBJ2-7,TRBV5-1,-,-
TGTGCCAGCAGCCCAGAGACAGGGGGCACAGATACGCAGTATTTT,CASSPETGGTDTQYF,TRBJ2-3,TRBV6-5,-,TRBD1